This TCR beta chain was observed in a study of blood T cell repertoires in COVID-19 (TCRdb year 2020). At the level of the whole study: The collaborator samples originated in the United States, Italy and Spain and spanned the acute and convalescent phases of COVID-19. The prospective study material was composed of cDNA or gDNA derived from T cells, B-cell-depleted T cells, or PBMCs. The dataset comprised deeply sampled blood TCRbeta repertoires from subjects exposed to, actively infected with, or recovered from COVID-19. The repertoires were released in a freely available public database intended as a resource for research on the immune response to SARS-CoV-2. The samples were drawn from the first 160 participants of the ongoing ImmuneRACE study and from 950 to 1,500 subjects provided by 6 global collaborators. The sample metadata nearly always contained a de-identified subject ID, COVID-19 status, age in years and sex. HLA class I and class II types, where available, came from metadata supplied by the sample provider rather than from assay-based typing. What the authors observed across the whole study: Clinical and demographic metadata were provided uncurated, with the amount varying by source and participant.

The immunoSEQ Assay, a bias-controlled multiplex PCR, was used to amplify TCRbeta CDR3 regions from genomic DNA. The study's own analysis went as follows. Nucleated cell counts per sample were estimated from amplification of reference gene primers within the assay. To quantify the absolute abundance of each unique TCRbeta CDR3 rearrangement, sequence reads were collapsed and filtered. For each sample, productive Simpson clonality was calculated as the square root of Simpson's diversity index over productive rearrangements. TCRdb retrieved this table from immuneACCESS and kept in-frame rearrangements only. Not all clones are present; in checked studies, unresolved V genes account for under half, and no reason is known for the remainder. That table supplies the V and J calls and clone size; D and trimming were determined from the DNA. Here the sample has 130,000 to 150,000 clones; roughly 80% occur a single time. The ten largest clones capture 8.6% of the sample.

The CDR3 runs 13 amino acids, cysteine and phenylalanine included. The retained sequence is limited to the CDR3, 39 bases, with the frame set at the first base. In the germline V gene, CDR1 corresponds to KGHSH and CDR2 to LQKENI. Trimming accounts for 3 bases at V and 4 bases at J, while the number of junction bases matched to no gene is 2. Concerning this clone itself: Which antigen it targets is not known. Within one base of it there is no much larger clone, and no base qualities were kept.

Each collaborating institution followed its own protocols to collect whole blood in K2EDTA tubes. Collaborator samples were shipped for TCRbeta analysis as frozen whole blood, isolated PBMCs, or DNA extracted from either sample type. The chain is encoded by TRBV18 joined to TRBJ2-5, with 7 central nucleotides matching TRBD1. This receptor was identified in a man aged 50-60 years with active or convalescent COVID-19. Source material: peripheral blood. This receptor has the CDR3 CASSPTGLETQYF. In nucleotides, the sequence is TGTGCCAGCTCACCGACAGGGCTAGAGACCCAGTACTTC.